This entry concerns a single TCR beta chain. Its antigen is not known. These data come from a study of blood T cells in healthy people across ages. Overall study findings and caveats: Considered underestimates were the diversity estimates obtained from one million T cells.

Alongside a J-beta primer mix, a sample-barcoded 5' primer served in a second PCR lasting about 7 to 11 cycles. The template-switch adaptor was a 5' adaptor with 12 random nucleotides. It tagged each cDNA molecule. One entry per CDR3 protein results from TCRdb running MiXCR on the 5' RACE reads. The sample lists about 1.4 million distinct CDR3 sequences; around 59% were seen once. The CDR3 is made up of 12 amino acids. In germline, CDR1 is SGHAT, CDR2 FQNNGV. V lost 7 bases and J 7 bases, leaving 10 bases between the germline ends. The source material was blood. The TCR was taken from a man between 18 and 29 years old in good health. The chain recombines TRBV11-2 with TRBJ2-2, with D perhaps matching TRBD2 (5 bases). The CDR3 spells CASTPAGGELFF. The CDR3 nucleotides read TGTGCCAGCACACCGGCGGGCGGGGAGCTGTTTTTT.